This T cell receptor beta chain was sequenced during a study of CXCR3-negative and CXCR3-positive naive CD8 T cells. Study outcomes and limitations: Memory CD8+ T cell repertoires were far less diverse than both naive subsets. With CXCR3 expression partially decreased after cryopreservation, most assays relied on fresh PBMCs. CXCR3-negative naive cells had less hydrophobic TRB CDR3s than did CXCR3-positive naive cells.

The TRB cDNA libraries were prepared by 5' RACE with UMI labels. TCRdb reprocessed the 5' RACE reads and keeps a single row for each CDR3 protein, giving no DNA. The sample holds around 63,000 distinct CDR3 sequences. Every individual CD8+ T cell subset underwent sorting in triplicate at 300,000 to 350,000 cells apiece. Cells that were CD45RO-CCR7+CD27+CD95- constituted naive CD8+ T cells. This CDR3 is built from 16 residues. Looked up from germline, CDR1 is ENHRY and CDR2 is SYGVKD. Comments on this clonotype: Its antigen is not known.

The J gene is TRBJ2-1, the V gene TRBV10-3; TCRdb lists TRBD2, though no DNA is available to test this call. This sequence was found in a human donor in good health. Some clones in this sample may be carry-over from other donors' samples. Sequenced material: naive CXCR3+ CD8+ T cells from blood. The subset: CD45RO-CCR7+CD27+CD95- naive CD8+ T cells expressing CXCR3 (TNR3+). The CDR3 reads CAISGPGLAGWDEQFF.